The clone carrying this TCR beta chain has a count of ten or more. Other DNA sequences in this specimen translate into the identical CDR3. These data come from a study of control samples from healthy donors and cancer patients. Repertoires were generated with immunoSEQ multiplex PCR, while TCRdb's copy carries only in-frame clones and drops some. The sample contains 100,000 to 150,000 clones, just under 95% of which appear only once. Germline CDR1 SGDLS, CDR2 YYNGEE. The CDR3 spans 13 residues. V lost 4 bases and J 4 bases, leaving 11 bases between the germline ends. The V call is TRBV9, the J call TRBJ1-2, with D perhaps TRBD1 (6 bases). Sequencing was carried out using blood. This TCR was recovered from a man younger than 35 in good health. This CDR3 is CASSPRGSYGYTF. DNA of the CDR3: TGTGCCAGCAGCCCCAGGGGAAGCTATGGCTACACCTTC. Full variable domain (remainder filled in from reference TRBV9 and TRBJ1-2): DSGVTQTPKHLITATGQRVTLRCSPRSGDLSVYWYQQSLDQGLQFLIQYYNGEERAKGNILERFSAQQFPDLHSELNLSSLELGDSALYFCASSPRGSYGYTFGSGTRLTVV.